A selection of T cell receptor beta chains follows, all from one sample in a study of blood T cell repertoires in COVID-19. The repertoire was sequenced with immunoSEQ multiplex PCR; TCRdb's copy has only in-frame clones and lacks some. The sample shows around 310,000 clones, approximately 91% of them seen only once. The sequenced material came from peripheral blood. The receptors come from a woman between 55 and 75 years old with acute or convalescent COVID-19. Each CDR3 is given without its conserved first and last residue. The order of the fields is clone size, V gene, J gene, CDR3 protein. The size field is filled for only some rows; it gives once, few, many or a size class.

abundance: .
v_gene: TRBV3-1/TRBV3-2
j_gene: TRBJ2-2
CDR3aa: ASSQMAVTGELF

abundance: .
v_gene: TRBV4-1
j_gene: TRBJ2-2
CDR3aa: ASSPRAGELF

abundance: .
v_gene: TRBV4-1
j_gene: TRBJ1-5
CDR3aa: ASSQATARQPQH

abundance: .
v_gene: TRBV24-1
j_gene: TRBJ2-2
CDR3aa: ATSDYGSGRGTGELF

abundance: .
v_gene: TRBV30
j_gene: TRBJ2-7
CDR3aa: AWVTGVEQY

abundance: .
v_gene: TRBV18
j_gene: TRBJ1-1
CDR3aa: ASSPSGGTEAF

abundance: .
v_gene: TRBV11-2
j_gene: TRBJ2-7
CDR3aa: ASSLEATHSYEQY

abundance: .
v_gene: TRBV12-5
j_gene: TRBJ2-3
CDR3aa: ASGAKRPTDTQY

abundance: few
v_gene: TRBV9
j_gene: TRBJ2-7
CDR3aa: ASSVMPGGYEQY

abundance: .
v_gene: TRBV30
j_gene: TRBJ2-1
CDR3aa: AWSPPGLGMAEQF

abundance: .
v_gene: TRBV2
j_gene: TRBJ2-2
CDR3aa: ASNNRVSGELF

abundance: .
v_gene: TRBV25-1
j_gene: TRBJ2-7
CDR3aa: ASSEGRSVLFYEQY

abundance: once
v_gene: TRBV5-6
j_gene: TRBJ1-2
CDR3aa: ASGKGQGIFNYGYT

abundance: .
v_gene: TRBV7-2
j_gene: TRBJ1-2
CDR3aa: ASSSSPLGGNYGYT

abundance: .
v_gene: TRBV7-2
j_gene: TRBJ1-1
CDR3aa: ASSRDRGRTEAF

abundance: .
v_gene: TRBV12-3/TRBV12-4
j_gene: TRBJ1-6
CDR3aa: ASRLNSNSPLH

abundance: few
v_gene: TRBV28
j_gene: TRBJ1-6
CDR3aa: ASISTDSPLH

abundance: .
v_gene: TRBV24-1
j_gene: TRBJ2-3
CDR3aa: ATRSGSTDTQY

abundance: .
v_gene: TRBV5-1
j_gene: TRBJ1-6
CDR3aa: ASSLESASNSPLH

abundance: .
v_gene: TRBV5-1
j_gene: TRBJ1-1
CDR3aa: ASSLFQDSAEAF

abundance: .
v_gene: TRBV6-6
j_gene: TRBJ1-2
CDR3aa: ASSPSQGKGRGGYT

abundance: .
v_gene: TRBV24-1
j_gene: TRBJ1-5
CDR3aa: ATSEFHSVQPQH

abundance: .
v_gene: TRBV7-3
j_gene: TRBJ2-1
CDR3aa: ASSLNRGIGDEQF

abundance: .
v_gene: TRBV7-9
j_gene: TRBJ1-3
CDR3aa: ASSLWDIQSLGNTIY

abundance: .
v_gene: TRBV18
j_gene: TRBJ1-5
CDR3aa: ASSPLSNQPQH

abundance: .
v_gene: TRBV5-8
j_gene: TRBJ2-1
CDR3aa: ASSSRGLDEQF